The clone carrying this TCR beta chain was counted between two and nine times. Germline V gene lookup returns CDR1 LNHNV and CDR2 YYDKDF (reference sequence). The V segment lost 5 bases and the J segment 7 bases; nucleotides outside the gene matches: 10. The CDR3 sequence is 14 residues long. This sample was included in a study of blood T cell repertoires in COVID-19. Background on the study: COVID-19 samples collected from the United States, Italy and Spain covered acute and convalescent phases. From T cells, B-cell-depleted T cells, or PBMCs came the material, which was cDNA or gDNA.

Produced via immunoSEQ multiplex PCR; TCRdb's table is partial and in-frame only. This sample carries hundreds of thousands of clones, roughly 84% of them seen once, and the ten largest clones take 3%. What was sequenced was PBMCs or T cells enriched from blood (not recorded which). The V and J genes are TRBV15 and TRBJ1-2; TRBD1 matches 7 bases. This receptor was taken from a young woman who had recovered from COVID-19. The DNA of the CDR3 is TGTGCCACCAGCTCGACAGGGCCAAGAGGTGGCTACACCTTC. It specifies CATSSTGPRGGYTF.